This T cell receptor beta chain was recovered during a study of blood T cell repertoires in COVID-19 (dated by TCRdb to the early 2020s). For the study in its entirety: Collaborator samples came from the United States, Italy and Spain and covered acute and convalescent phases of COVID-19. Sample metadata almost always included a de-identified subject ID, COVID-19 status, age in years and sex. Subjects who had been exposed to COVID-19, were actively infected with it, or had recovered from it provided the deeply sampled blood TCRbeta repertoires that made up the dataset. The repertoires were released in a freely available public database intended as a resource for research on the immune response to SARS-CoV-2. Samples came from the ongoing ImmuneRACE study (first 160 participants) plus 1,254 subjects from 6 global collaborators. Where available, HLA class I and class II types were taken from metadata supplied by the sample provider and were not determined by assay-based typing. The material from the prospective study consisted of cDNA or gDNA derived from T cells, B-cell-depleted T cells, or PBMCs. Study-wide conclusions, independent of this receptor: The amount of clinical and demographic metadata varied by source and participant and was provided uncurated.

The immunoSEQ Assay, a bias-controlled multiplex PCR, was used to amplify TCRbeta CDR3 regions from genomic DNA. Per the authors' processing: The number of nucleated cells in each sample was estimated by amplification of reference gene primers within the assay. To quantify the absolute abundance of each unique TCRbeta CDR3 rearrangement, sequence reads were collapsed and filtered. For each sample, productive Simpson clonality was calculated as the square root of Simpson's diversity index across productive rearrangements. The source is immuneACCESS, and TCRdb retained only in-frame sequences with V and J called. Part of the clones is not carried over; for the studies checked, unresolved V genes explain less than half of this, and the remainder is unexplained. The V and J calls and clone size come from that table; D and trimming were worked out from the DNA. The sample table records some 70,000 clones; around 90% of these occur just once. The ten largest account for 5.5% to 8.5% of the sample.

The collaborating institutions used their own protocols to collect whole blood in K2EDTA tubes. For TCRbeta analysis, collaborator samples were shipped as frozen whole blood, as isolated PBMCs, or as DNA extracted from either sample type. Details on this clone: Which antigen it targets is not known. Base quality data are lacking; no much larger clone is found one base away.

From cysteine to phenylalanine, the CDR3 is 18 amino acids long. Only the CDR3 portion is preserved as DNA: 54 bases, with reading frame beginning at the first base. V loses 4 bases, J loses 0 bases, and the germline ends lie 19 bases apart. According to the germline V gene, CDR1 reads SGHRS and CDR2 reads YFSETQ. This TCR was recovered from an elderly woman with active COVID-19. Sequenced: peripheral blood. The sequence links TRBV5-1 to TRBJ2-2, with a tentative D gene TRBD2 over 5 matching bases. The CDR3 region reads CASSPPWSGASNTGELFF. The DNA sequence is as follows: TGCGCCAGCAGCCCCCCCTGGAGCGGAGCCTCGAACACCGGGGAGCTGTTTTTT.